These T cell receptor beta chains were read from a single sample in a study of blood T cells in healthy people across ages. TCRdb reanalysed the 5' RACE reads using MiXCR and keeps one entry per CDR3 protein. The data show about 640,000 distinct CDR3 sequences, roughly 50% seen once. Specimen: blood. The receptors stem from a man in his fifties or sixties in good health. Both conserved end residues are part of each CDR3. The order of the fields is J gene, D gene, clone size, V gene, CDR3 protein, CDR3 DNA. The D gene is left open where the match is weak. Some rows mark clone size as missing; the rest say once, few, many or name a class of expanded clone.

J gene: TRBJ1-4
D gene: NA
clone size: few
V gene: TRBV6-1
CDR3 protein: CASIGALNEKLFF
CDR3 DNA: TGTGCCAGCATCGGGGCCCTTAATGAAAAACTGTTTTTT

J gene: TRBJ2-6
D gene: NA
clone size: NA
V gene: TRBV5-1
CDR3 protein: CASSSSWGASGANVLTF
CDR3 DNA: TGCGCCAGCAGCTCGTCCTGGGGGGCCTCTGGGGCCAACGTCCTGACTTTC

J gene: TRBJ2-5
D gene: TRBD2
clone size: NA
V gene: TRBV20-1
CDR3 protein: CSARDISGGQETQYF
CDR3 DNA: TGCAGTGCTAGAGATATTAGCGGGGGCCAAGAGACCCAGTACTTC

J gene: TRBJ2-5
D gene: NA
clone size: NA
V gene: TRBV5-1
CDR3 protein: CASSLGDSSIGETQYF
CDR3 DNA: TGCGCCAGCAGCCTTGGTGACAGTTCAATTGGGGAGACCCAGTACTTC

J gene: TRBJ2-5
D gene: NA
clone size: few
V gene: TRBV29-1
CDR3 protein: CSVGGTIETQYF
CDR3 DNA: TGCAGCGTTGGGGGCACGATAGAGACCCAGTACTTC

J gene: TRBJ2-3
D gene: NA
clone size: few
V gene: TRBV20-1
CDR3 protein: CSAKGRDAQYF
CDR3 DNA: TGCAGTGCCAAGGGCCGAGATGCGCAGTATTTT

J gene: TRBJ2-1
D gene: TRBD1
clone size: NA
V gene: TRBV7-9
CDR3 protein: CASSLGTGMGYNEQFF
CDR3 DNA: TGTGCCAGCAGCTTAGGGACAGGGATGGGGTACAATGAGCAGTTCTTC

J gene: TRBJ1-2
D gene: NA
clone size: NA
V gene: TRBV28
CDR3 protein: CASSFSRGYTF
CDR3 DNA: TGTGCCAGCAGTTTTTCTCGCGGCTACACCTTC

J gene: TRBJ2-1
D gene: TRBD1
clone size: few
V gene: TRBV7-7
CDR3 protein: CASSRGGQGLDEQFF
CDR3 DNA: TGTGCTAGCTCTCGGGGGGGACAGGGGTTGGATGAGCAGTTCTTC

J gene: TRBJ2-1
D gene: TRBD2
clone size: NA
V gene: TRBV3-1
CDR3 protein: CASSQGTSGGAYNEQFF
CDR3 DNA: TGTGCCAGCAGCCAAGGAACCAGCGGGGGGGCGTATAATGAGCAGTTCTTC

J gene: TRBJ2-7
D gene: NA
clone size: NA
V gene: TRBV4-2
CDR3 protein: CASSHSQGRGSEQYF
CDR3 DNA: TGTGCCAGCAGCCATTCACAGGGTAGAGGATCCGAGCAGTACTTC

J gene: TRBJ2-1
D gene: TRBD2
clone size: few
V gene: TRBV5-1
CDR3 protein: CASSSAGGGNEQFF
CDR3 DNA: TGCGCCAGCAGCTCCGCCGGGGGGGGAAATGAGCAGTTCTTC

J gene: TRBJ2-3
D gene: NA
clone size: few
V gene: TRBV5-1
CDR3 protein: CASSKTSTDTQYF
CDR3 DNA: TGCGCCAGCAGCAAAACTAGCACAGATACGCAGTATTTT

J gene: TRBJ1-2
D gene: NA
clone size: NA
V gene: TRBV29-1
CDR3 protein: CSAGGQGLIRGYTF
CDR3 DNA: TGCAGCGCCGGTGGGCAGGGTTTAATAAGGGGCTACACCTTC

J gene: TRBJ1-1
D gene: NA
clone size: NA
V gene: TRBV4-1
CDR3 protein: CASSQKEGGSTEAFF
CDR3 DNA: TGCGCCAGCAGCCAAAAAGAGGGGGGCAGCACTGAAGCTTTCTTT

J gene: TRBJ1-2
D gene: NA
clone size: NA
V gene: TRBV4-1
CDR3 protein: CASSQGRAPNYGYTF
CDR3 DNA: TGCGCCAGCAGCCAAGGCAGGGCTCCTAACTATGGCTACACCTTC

J gene: TRBJ2-1
D gene: NA
clone size: NA
V gene: TRBV20-1
CDR3 protein: CSGHPNYNEQFF
CDR3 DNA: TGCAGTGGTCACCCCAACTACAATGAGCAGTTCTTC